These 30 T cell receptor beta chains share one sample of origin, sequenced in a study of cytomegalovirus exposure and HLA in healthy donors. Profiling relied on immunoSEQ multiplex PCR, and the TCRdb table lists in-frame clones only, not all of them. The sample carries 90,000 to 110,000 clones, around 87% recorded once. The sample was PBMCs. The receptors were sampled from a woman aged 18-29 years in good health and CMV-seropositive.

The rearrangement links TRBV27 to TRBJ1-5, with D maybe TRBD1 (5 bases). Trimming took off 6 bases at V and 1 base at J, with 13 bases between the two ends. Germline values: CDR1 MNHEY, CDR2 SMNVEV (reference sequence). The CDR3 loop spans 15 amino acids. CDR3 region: CASRPEGRSNQPQHF. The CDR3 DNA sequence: TGTGCCAGCAGACCCGAGGGGAGGAGCAATCAGCCCCAGCATTTT.

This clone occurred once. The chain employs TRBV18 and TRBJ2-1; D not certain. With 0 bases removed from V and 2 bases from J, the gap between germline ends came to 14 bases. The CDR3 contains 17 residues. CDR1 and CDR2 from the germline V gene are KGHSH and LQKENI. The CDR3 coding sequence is TGTGCCAGCTCACCACCGCACAGAGAAATAGCCTACAATGAGCAGTTCTTC. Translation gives CASSPPHREIAYNEQFF.

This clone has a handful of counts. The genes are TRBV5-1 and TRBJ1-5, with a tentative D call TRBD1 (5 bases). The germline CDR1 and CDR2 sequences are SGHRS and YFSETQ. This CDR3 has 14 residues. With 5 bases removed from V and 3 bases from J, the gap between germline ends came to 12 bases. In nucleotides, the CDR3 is TGCGCCAGCAGTCCCTCGGGGGTCAATCAGCCCCAGCATTTT. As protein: CASSPSGVNQPQHF.

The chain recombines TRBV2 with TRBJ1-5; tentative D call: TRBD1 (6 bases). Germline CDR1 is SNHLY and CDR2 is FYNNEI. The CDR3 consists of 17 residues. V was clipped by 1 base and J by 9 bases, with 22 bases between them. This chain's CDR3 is CASSEDLWTARLVPQHF. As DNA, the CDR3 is TGTGCCAGCAGTGAAGACCTATGGACAGCTCGCCTCGTGCCCCAGCATTTT.

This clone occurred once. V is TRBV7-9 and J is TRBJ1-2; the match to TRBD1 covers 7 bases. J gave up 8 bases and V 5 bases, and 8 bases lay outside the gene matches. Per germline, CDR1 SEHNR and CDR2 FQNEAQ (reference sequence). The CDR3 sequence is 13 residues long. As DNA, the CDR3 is TGTGCCAGCAGCGCCCGACAGGGTGGCGGCTACACCTTC. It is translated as CASSARQGGGYTF.

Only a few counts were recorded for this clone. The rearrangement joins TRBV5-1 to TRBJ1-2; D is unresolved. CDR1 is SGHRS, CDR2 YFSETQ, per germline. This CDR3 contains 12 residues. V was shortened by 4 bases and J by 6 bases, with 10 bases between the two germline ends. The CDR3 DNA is TGCGCCAGCAGCCCTGAGGGTCATGGCTACACCTTC. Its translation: CASSPEGHGYTF.

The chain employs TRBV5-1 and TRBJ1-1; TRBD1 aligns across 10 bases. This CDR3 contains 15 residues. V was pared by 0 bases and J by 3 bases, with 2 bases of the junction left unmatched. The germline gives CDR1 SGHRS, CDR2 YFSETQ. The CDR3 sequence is CASSLVGTGDTEAFF. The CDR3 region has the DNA TGCGCCAGCAGCTTGGTTGGGACAGGGGACACTGAAGCTTTCTTT.

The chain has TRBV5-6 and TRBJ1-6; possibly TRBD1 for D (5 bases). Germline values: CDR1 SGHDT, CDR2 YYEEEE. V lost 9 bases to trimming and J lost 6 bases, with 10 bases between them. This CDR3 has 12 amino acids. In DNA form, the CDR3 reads TGTGCCACCCAGACAGTTAATTCACCCCTCCACTTT. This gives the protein CATQTVNSPLHF.

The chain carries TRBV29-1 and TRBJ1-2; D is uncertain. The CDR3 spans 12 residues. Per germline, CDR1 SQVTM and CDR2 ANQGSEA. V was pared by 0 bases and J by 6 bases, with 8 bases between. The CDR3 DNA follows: TGCAGCGTTGAAGACAGGTTAAATGGCTACACCTTC. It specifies CSVEDRLNGYTF.

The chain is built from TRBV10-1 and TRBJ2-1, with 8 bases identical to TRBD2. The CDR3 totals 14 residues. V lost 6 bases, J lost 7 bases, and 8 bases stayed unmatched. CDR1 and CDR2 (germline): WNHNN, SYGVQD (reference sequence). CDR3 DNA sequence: TGCGCCAGCAGCCCCGGACTAGCCACGAATGAGCAGTTCTTC. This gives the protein CASSPGLATNEQFF.

As DNA, the CDR3 is TGTGCCAGCAGTGTGGGAGACCACGGGACAGATACGCAGTATTTT. Translated: CASSVGDHGTDTQYF. The V and J genes are TRBV2 and TRBJ2-3, with TRBD2 as a possible D gene (5 bases). In germline, CDR1 is SNHLY, CDR2 FYNNEI. The CDR3 length is 15 residues. Trimming took 4 bases from V and 3 from J, leaving 14 bases between them.

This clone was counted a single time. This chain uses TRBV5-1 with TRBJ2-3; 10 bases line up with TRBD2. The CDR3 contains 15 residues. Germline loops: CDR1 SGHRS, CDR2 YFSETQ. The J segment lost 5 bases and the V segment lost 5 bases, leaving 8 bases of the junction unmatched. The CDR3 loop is CASSQAGGGIDTQYF. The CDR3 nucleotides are TGCGCCAGCAGTCAAGCGGGAGGGGGAATAGATACGCAGTATTTT.

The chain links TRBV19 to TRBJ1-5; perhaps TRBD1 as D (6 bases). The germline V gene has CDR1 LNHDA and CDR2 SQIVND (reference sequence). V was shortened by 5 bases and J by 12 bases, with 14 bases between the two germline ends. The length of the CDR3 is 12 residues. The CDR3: CASSETGTSQHF. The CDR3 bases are TGTGCCAGTAGTGAGACCGGGACAAGCCAGCATTTT.

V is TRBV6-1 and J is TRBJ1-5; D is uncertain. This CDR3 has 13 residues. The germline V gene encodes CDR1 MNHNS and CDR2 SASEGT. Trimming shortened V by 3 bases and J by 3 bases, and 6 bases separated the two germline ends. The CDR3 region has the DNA TGTGCCAGCAGTGACAGGATCAATCAGCCCCAGCATTTT. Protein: CASSDRINQPQHF.

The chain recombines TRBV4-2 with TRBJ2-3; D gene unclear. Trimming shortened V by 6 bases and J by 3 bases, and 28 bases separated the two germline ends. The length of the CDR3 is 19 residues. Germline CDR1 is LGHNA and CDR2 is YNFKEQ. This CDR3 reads CASSYEVSVGSPSTDTQYF. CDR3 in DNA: TGTGCCAGCAGTTATGAGGTCAGCGTTGGTTCCCCGTCGACAGATACGCAGTATTTT.

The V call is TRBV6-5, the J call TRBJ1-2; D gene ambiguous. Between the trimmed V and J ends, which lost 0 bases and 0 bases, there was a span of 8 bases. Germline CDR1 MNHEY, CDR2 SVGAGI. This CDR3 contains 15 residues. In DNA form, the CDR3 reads TGTGCCAGCAGTTACTCAGCCTTAGCTAACTATGGCTACACCTTC. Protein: CASSYSALANYGYTF.

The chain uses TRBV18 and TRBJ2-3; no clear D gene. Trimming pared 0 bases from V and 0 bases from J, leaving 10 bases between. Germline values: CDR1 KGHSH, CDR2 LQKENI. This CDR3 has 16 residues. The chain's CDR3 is CASSPPDYLSTDTQYF. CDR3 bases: TGTGCCAGCTCACCACCTGATTATCTAAGCACAGATACGCAGTATTTT.

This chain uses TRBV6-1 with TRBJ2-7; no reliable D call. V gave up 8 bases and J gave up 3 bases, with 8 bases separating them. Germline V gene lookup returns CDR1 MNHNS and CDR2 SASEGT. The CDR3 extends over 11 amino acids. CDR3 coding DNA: TGTGCCAGCTCTAATTTCTACGAGCAGTACTTC. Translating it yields CASSNFYEQYF.

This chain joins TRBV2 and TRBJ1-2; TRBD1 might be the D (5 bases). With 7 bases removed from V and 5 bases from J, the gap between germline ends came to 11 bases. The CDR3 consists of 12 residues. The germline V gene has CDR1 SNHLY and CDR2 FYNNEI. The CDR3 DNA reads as TGTGCCAGCACGTCCGGGGGGTATGGCTACACCTTC. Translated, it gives CASTSGGYGYTF.

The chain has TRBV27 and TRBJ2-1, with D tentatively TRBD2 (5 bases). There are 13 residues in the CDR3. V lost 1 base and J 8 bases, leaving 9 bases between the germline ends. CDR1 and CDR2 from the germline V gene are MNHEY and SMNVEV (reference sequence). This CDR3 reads CASSLLANHEQFF. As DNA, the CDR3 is TGTGCCAGCAGTTTATTAGCGAACCATGAGCAGTTCTTC.

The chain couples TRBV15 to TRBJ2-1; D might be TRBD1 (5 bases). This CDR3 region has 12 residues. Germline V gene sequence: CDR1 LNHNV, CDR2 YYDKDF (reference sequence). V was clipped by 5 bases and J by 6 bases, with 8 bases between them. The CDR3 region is CATSGQGNEQFF. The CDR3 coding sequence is TGTGCCACCAGCGGTCAGGGCAATGAGCAGTTCTTC.

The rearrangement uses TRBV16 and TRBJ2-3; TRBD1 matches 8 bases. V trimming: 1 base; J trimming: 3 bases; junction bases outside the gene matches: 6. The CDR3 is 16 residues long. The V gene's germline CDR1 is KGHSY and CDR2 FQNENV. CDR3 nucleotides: TGTGCCAGCAGCCAATGGGGGCAGGGGGCTACAGATACGCAGTATTTT. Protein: CASSQWGQGATDTQYF.

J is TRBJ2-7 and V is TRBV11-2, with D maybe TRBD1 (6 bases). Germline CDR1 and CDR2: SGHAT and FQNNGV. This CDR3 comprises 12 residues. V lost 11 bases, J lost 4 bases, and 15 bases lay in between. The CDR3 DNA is TGTGCCGTCGCACAGGGTCGATACGAGCAGTACTTC. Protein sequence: CAVAQGRYEQYF.

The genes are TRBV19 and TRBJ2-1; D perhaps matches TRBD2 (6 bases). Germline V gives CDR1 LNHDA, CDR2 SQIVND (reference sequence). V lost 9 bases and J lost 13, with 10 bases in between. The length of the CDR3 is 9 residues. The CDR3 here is CARTGGQFF. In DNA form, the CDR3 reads TGTGCCAGAACCGGGGGACAGTTCTTC.

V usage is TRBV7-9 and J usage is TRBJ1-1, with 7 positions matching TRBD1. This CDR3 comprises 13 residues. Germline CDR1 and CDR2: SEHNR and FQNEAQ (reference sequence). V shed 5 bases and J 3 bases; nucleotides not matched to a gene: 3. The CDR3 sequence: CASSGTGDTEAFF. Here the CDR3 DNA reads TGTGCCAGCAGCGGTACAGGGGACACTGAAGCTTTCTTT.

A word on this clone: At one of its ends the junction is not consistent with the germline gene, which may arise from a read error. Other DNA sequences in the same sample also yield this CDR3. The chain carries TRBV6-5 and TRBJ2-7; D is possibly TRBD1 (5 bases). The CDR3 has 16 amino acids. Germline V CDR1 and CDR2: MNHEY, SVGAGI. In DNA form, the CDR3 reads TGTGCCAGCAGTTACAGCTTTCAGGGCCTATCCTACGAGCAGTACTTT. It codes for CASSYSFQGLSYEQYF.

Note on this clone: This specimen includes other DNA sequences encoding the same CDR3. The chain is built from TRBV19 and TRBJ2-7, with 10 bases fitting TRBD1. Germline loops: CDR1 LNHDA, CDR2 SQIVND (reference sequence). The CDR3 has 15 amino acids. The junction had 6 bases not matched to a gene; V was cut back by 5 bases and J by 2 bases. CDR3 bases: TGTGCCAGTAGTGCGGCCGGGACAGGGGCCTACGAGCAGTACTTC. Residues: CASSAAGTGAYEQYF.

The CDR3 reads CASSLGGGRTGELFF. CDR3 bases: TGTGCCAGCAGCTTAGGAGGCGGGAGGACCGGGGAGCTGTTTTTT. J is TRBJ2-2 and V is TRBV11-3; 8 bases agree with TRBD2. Per germline, CDR1 SGHNT and CDR2 YENEEA. The CDR3 has 15 residues. Losses at the gene ends were 1 base for V and 5 bases for J; bases not matched to a gene: 3.

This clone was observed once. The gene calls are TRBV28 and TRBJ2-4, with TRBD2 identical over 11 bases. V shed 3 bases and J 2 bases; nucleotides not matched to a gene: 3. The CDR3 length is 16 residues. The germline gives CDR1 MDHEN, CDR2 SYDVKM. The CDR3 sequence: CASSFSGGASKNIQYF. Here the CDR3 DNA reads TGTGCCAGCAGTTTTAGCGGGGGGGCATCCAAAAACATTCAGTACTTC.

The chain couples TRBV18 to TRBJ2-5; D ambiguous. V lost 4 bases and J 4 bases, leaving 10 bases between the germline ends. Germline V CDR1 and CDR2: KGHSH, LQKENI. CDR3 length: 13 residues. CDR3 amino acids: CASSLALGETQYF. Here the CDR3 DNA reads TGTGCCAGCTCACTAGCCCTGGGAGAGACCCAGTACTTC.